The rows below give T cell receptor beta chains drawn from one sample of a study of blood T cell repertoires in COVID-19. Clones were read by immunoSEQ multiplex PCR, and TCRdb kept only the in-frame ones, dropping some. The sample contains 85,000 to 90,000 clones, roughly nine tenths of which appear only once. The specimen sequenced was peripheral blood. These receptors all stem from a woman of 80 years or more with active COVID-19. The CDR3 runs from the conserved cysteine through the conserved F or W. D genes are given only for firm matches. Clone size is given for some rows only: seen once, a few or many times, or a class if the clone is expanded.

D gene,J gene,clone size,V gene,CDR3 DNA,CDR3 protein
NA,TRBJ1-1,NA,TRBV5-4,TGTGCCAGCAGATTAGACACGATGAACACTGAAGCTTTCTTT,CASRLDTMNTEAFF
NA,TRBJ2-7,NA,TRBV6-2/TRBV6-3,TGTGCCAGCAGCCAAAACAGGGTAGGGTCCTACGAGCAGTACTTC,CASSQNRVGSYEQYF
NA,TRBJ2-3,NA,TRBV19,TGTGCCAGTAGCAAAACCGGGAACACAGATACGCAGTATTTT,CASSKTGNTDTQYF
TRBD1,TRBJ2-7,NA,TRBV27,TGTGCCAGCAGTTTGGGGACAGGGACAAGCGAGCAGTACTTC,CASSLGTGTSEQYF
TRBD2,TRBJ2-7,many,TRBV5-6,TGTGCCAGCAGCTTTAGGTCCCCGGGAGGGCCATACGAGCAGTACTTC,CASSFRSPGGPYEQYF
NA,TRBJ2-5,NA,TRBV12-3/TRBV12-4,TGTGCCAGCAGCATACTAGTGTGGGAGACCCAGTACTTC,CASSILVWETQYF
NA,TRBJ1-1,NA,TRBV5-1,TGCGCCAGCAGCTTGGGGGGTCAGGGGACTGAAGCTTTCTTT,CASSLGGQGTEAFF
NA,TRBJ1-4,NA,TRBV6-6,TGTGCCAGCAGGGGAAGCAGGGATGAAAAACTGTTTTTT,CASRGSRDEKLFF
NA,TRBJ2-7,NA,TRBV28,TGTGCCAGCAGTTTACAGGGGACCGGCTCCTACGAGCAGTACTTC,CASSLQGTGSYEQYF
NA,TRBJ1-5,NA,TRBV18,TGTGCCAGCTCACCGACAGGCGCTGTCCAGCCCCAGCATTTT,CASSPTGAVQPQHF
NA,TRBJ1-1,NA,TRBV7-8,TGTGCCAGCAGCCCTCCAGGGGAAATGAACACTGAAGCTTTCTTT,CASSPPGEMNTEAFF
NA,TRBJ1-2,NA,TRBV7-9,TGTGCCAGCAGCTTCGGGAACAGGGTCGGCTACACCTTC,CASSFGNRVGYTF
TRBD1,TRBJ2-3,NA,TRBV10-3,TGTGCCACCGATGCAGGGGGCGCTGGCACAGATACGCAGTATTTT,CATDAGGAGTDTQYF
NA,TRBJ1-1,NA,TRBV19,TGTGCCAGTAGTTGGAAACAGGGTTACACTGAAGCTTTCTTT,CASSWKQGYTEAFF
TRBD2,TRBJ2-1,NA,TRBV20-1,TGCAGTGCTAGTTCCGGGACTAGCGGGAGGGCCTACAATGAGCAGTTCTTC,CSASSGTSGRAYNEQFF
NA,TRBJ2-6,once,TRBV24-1,TGTGCCACCAGTGATTTAACGGAGTCTGGGGCCAACGTCCTGACTTTC,CATSDLTESGANVLTF
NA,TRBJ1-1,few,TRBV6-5,TGTGCCAGCGAGGGTAACACTGAAGCTTTCTTT,CASEGNTEAFF
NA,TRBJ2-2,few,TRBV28,TGTGCCAGCAGTGCTCGGGTTGGAGCGGTCCTCACCGGGGAGCTGTTTTTT,CASSARVGAVLTGELFF
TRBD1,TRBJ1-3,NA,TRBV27,TGTGCCAGCAGTCCCGGGACAGGGGTTTTGACTGGAAACACCATATATTTT,CASSPGTGVLTGNTIYF
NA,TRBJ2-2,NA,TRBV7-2,TGTGCCAGCAGCTTAGAACTACGGAACACCGGGGAGCTGTTTTTT,CASSLELRNTGELFF
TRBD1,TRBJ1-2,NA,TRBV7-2,TGTGCCAGCAGCTCCAATGACAGGGGTGTTGGCGGCTACACCTTC,CASSSNDRGVGGYTF
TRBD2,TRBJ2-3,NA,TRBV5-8,TGTGCCAGCAGCCACCACCTTAGCGGGACAGATACGCAGTATTTT,CASSHHLSGTDTQYF
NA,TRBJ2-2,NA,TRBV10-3,TGTGCCATCAGTGACCCCAGGGACACCGGGGAGCTGTTTTTT,CAISDPRDTGELFF
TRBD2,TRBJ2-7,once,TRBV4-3,TGCGCCAGCAGCCAAGATAGTAGCGGGAGGGCCTACGAGCAGTACTTC,CASSQDSSGRAYEQYF
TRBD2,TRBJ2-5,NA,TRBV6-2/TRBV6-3,TGTGCCAGCAGCCGCGAGGGACTAGCGGGAGAGACCCAGTACTTC,CASSREGLAGETQYF
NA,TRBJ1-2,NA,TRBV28,TGTGCCAGCAGACAGCTTGACAGGAATTACTATGGCTACACCTTC,CASRQLDRNYYGYTF
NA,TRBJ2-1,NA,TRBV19,TGTGCCAGTAGTATGTGGCCCCCGGCGGGAAGCTCCTACAATGAGCAGTTCTTC,CASSMWPPAGSSYNEQFF
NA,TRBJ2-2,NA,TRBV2,TGTGCCAGCCTCCCTCACCAGGCGAACACCGGGGAGCTGTTTTTT,CASLPHQANTGELFF
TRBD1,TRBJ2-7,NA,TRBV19,TGTGCCAGTACCCGAGGACAGGGGGGGTACGAGCAGTACTTC,CASTRGQGGYEQYF
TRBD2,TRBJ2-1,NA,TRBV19,TGTGCCAGTAGCAGACCCAGGGCGGGAGACTCCTACAATGAGCAGTTCTTC,CASSRPRAGDSYNEQFF
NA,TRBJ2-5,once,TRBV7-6,TGTGCCAGCAGCTTAGCCCCAGGGTCCCAAGAGACCCAGTACTTC,CASSLAPGSQETQYF
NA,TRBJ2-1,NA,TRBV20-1,TGCAGTGCCCGGGAGAATGAGCAGTTCTTC,CSARENEQFF
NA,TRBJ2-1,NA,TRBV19,TGTGCCAGTAGTATTGGTCTAGCATCCTACAATGAGCAGTTCTTC,CASSIGLASYNEQFF
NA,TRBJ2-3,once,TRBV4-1,TGCGCCAGCAGCCTCCGGGAGCGCGCAGATACGCAGTATTTT,CASSLRERADTQYF
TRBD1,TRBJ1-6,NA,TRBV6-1,TGTGCCAGCAGTGAAGTAAAGGGGACAGGGGGCGGCAATTCACCCCTCCACTTT,CASSEVKGTGGGNSPLHF
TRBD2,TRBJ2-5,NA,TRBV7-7,TGTGCCAGCAGCCTAATTCATCCGGGACTAGCGGGAGGGCCGAAAAGTAAGACCCAGTACTTC,CASSLIHPGLAGGPKSKTQYF
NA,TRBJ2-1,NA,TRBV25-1,TGTGCCACTCGCCGATCGGCGGAGCCGATACACAATGAGCAGTTCTTC,CATRRSAEPIHNEQFF
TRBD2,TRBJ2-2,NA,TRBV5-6,TGTGCCAGCAGCTTTGGACTAGCGGGAGTTCACACCGGGGAGCTGTTTTTT,CASSFGLAGVHTGELFF
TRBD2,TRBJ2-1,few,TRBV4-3,TGCGCCAGCAGCCAAGGGGTTGCGGGAGGGTACTACAATGAGCAGTTCTTC,CASSQGVAGGYYNEQFF
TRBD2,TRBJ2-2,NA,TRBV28,TGTGCCAGCAGTTTATATAGCGGGAAGTTGTTTTTT,CASSLYSGKLFF
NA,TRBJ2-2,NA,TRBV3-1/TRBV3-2,TGTGCCAGCAGCCTCCCCAGGATGAACACCGGGGAGCTGTTTTTT,CASSLPRMNTGELFF
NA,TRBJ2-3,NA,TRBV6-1,TGTGCCAGCAGTGAAGCCGACACGTCTAGCACAGATACGCAGTATTTT,CASSEADTSSTDTQYF
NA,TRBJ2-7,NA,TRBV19,TGTGCCAGTCAGGGGAAAGCGGGATGGTCCTACGAGCAGTACTTC,CASQGKAGWSYEQYF
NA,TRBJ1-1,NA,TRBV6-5,TGTGCCAGCAGTCGCAAGTGGGGGGGCTCCACTGAAGCTTTCTTT,CASSRKWGGSTEAFF
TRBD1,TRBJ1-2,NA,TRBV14,TGTGCCAGCAGCCTCACCGGGACAGAGACCTTACGGGGCTACACCTTC,CASSLTGTETLRGYTF
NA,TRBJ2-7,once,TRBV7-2,TGTGCCAGCAGCTTAGGGGCAGTCCCCTACGAGCAGTACTTC,CASSLGAVPYEQYF
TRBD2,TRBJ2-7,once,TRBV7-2,TGTGCCAGCAGCTTAGGTCTAGCGGGAGTCGAGCAGTACTTC,CASSLGLAGVEQYF
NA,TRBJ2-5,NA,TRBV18,TGTGCCAGCTCGGCGTCATATGCGGGGATAAATCAAGAGACCCAGTACTTC,CASSASYAGINQETQYF
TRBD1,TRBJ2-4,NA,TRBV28,TGTGCCAGCAGTTTATCCGGGACAGGGGAAGCCAAAAACATTCAGTACTTC,CASSLSGTGEAKNIQYF